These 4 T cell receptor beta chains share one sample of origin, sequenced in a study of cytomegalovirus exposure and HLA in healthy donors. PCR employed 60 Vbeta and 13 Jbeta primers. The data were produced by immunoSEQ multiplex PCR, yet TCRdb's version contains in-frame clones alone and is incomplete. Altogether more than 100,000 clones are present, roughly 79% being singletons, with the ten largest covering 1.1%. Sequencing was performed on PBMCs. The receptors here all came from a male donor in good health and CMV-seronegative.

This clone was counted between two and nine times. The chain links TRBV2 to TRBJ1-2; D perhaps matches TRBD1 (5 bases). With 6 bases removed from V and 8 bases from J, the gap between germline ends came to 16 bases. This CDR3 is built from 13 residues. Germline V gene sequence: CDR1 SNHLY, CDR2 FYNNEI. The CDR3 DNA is TGTGCCAGCAGCCCCACGGGGGGTGTGGGCTACACCTTC. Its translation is CASSPTGGVGYTF.

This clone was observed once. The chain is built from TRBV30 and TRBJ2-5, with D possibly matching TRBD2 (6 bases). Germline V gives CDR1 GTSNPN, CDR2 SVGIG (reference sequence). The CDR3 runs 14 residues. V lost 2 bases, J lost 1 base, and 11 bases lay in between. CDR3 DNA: TGTGCCTGGAGTTTCGTCGGGGGCCAAGAGACCCAGTACTTC. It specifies CAWSFVGGQETQYF. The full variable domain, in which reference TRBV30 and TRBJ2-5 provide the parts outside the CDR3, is SQTIHQWPATLVQPVGSPLSLECTVEGTSNPNLYWYRQAAGRGLQLLFYSVGIGQISSEVPQNLSASRPQDRQFILSSKKLLLSDSGFYLCAWSFVGGQETQYFGPGTRLLVL.

The CDR3 protein is CASSSSTGAGEQYF. The DNA of the CDR3 is TGTGCCAGCTCTTCCTCGACAGGGGCGGGGGAGCAGTACTTC. The chain combines TRBV18 with TRBJ2-7; TRBD1 aligns across 8 bases. The germline V gene has CDR1 KGHSH and CDR2 LQKENI. Trimming took 6 bases from V and 7 from J; bases not matched to a gene: 11. The CDR3 consists of 14 residues.

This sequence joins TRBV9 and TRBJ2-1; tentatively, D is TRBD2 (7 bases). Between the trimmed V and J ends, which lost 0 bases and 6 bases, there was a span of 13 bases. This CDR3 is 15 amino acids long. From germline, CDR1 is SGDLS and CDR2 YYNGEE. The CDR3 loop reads CASSVVGGPLNEQFF. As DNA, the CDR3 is TGTGCCAGCAGCGTAGTCGGGGGGCCCCTCAATGAGCAGTTCTTC.